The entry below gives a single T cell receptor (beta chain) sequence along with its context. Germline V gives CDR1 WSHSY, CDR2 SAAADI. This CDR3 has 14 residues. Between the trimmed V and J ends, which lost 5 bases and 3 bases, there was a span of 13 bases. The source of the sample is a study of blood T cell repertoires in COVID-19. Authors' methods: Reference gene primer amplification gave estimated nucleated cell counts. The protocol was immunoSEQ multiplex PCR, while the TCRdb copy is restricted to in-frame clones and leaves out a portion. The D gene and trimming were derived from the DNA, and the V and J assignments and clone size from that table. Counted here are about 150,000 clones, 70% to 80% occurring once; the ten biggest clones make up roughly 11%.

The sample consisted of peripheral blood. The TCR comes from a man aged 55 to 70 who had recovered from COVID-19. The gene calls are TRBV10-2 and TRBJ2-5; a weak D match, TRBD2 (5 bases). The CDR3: CASSTGSRKETQYF. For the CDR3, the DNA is TGCGCCAGCAGTACGGGGTCTCGAAAAGAGACCCAGTACTTC.